Following are 19 T cell receptor beta chains from one sample sequenced in a study of T cell changes during pregnancy in multiple sclerosis. Assay used: immunoSEQ multiplex PCR; TCRdb lists only in-frame clones, some missing. The top ten hold roughly 2.8% of the sample, which has some 73,000 clones, approximately 92% seen once. Specimen: peripheral blood, collected in the third trimester of pregnancy. Receptors originate from a female donor in good health, enrolled as a control in a pregnancy study.

This chain joins TRBV28 and TRBJ1-6; no reliable D call. The germline V gene has CDR1 MDHEN and CDR2 SYDVKM. The CDR3 is made up of 13 amino acids. V was shortened by 6 bases and J by 8 bases, with 11 bases between the two germline ends. This CDR3 reads CASSPDRDSPLHF. CDR3 nucleotide sequence: TGTGCCAGCAGCCCCGACCGGGATTCACCCCTCCACTTT.

V is TRBV19 and J is TRBJ2-2; maybe TRBD1 (6 bases). This CDR3 spans 14 amino acids. The V gene lost 6 bases and the J gene lost 4 bases, with 12 bases spanning the gap. The germline gives CDR1 LNHDA, CDR2 SQIVND (reference sequence). CDR3 sequence reads: CASRAGVGTGELFF. CDR3 bases: TGTGCCAGTAGGGCAGGGGTGGGCACCGGGGAGCTGTTTTTT.

This clone has a single count. The chain carries TRBV7-2 and TRBJ1-4; 7 positions match TRBD1. CDR3 size: 15 residues. The ends lost 5 bases at V and 6 bases at J; junction bases unmatched: 9. Per germline, CDR1 SGHTA and CDR2 FQGNSA. This chain's CDR3 is CASSMGQSSHEKLFF. CDR3 nucleotides: TGTGCCAGCAGCATGGGACAGTCTTCACATGAAAAACTGTTTTTT. The whole variable domain, filled in from reference TRBV7-2 and TRBJ1-4, reads GAGVSQSPSNKVTEKGKDVELRCDPISGHTALYWYRQSLGQGLEFLIYFQGNSAPDKSGLPSDRFSAERTGGSVSTLTIQRTQQEDSAVYLCASSMGQSSHEKLFFGSGTQLSVL.

The chain uses TRBV2 and TRBJ2-7; TRBD1 aligns across 11 bases. In germline, CDR1 is SNHLY, CDR2 FYNNEI. The CDR3 sequence is 15 residues long. V trimming: 3 bases; J trimming: 3 bases; junction bases outside the gene matches: 4. CDR3 residues: CASSEGQGGNYEQYF. CDR3 bases: TGTGCCAGCAGTGAGGGACAGGGGGGGAACTACGAGCAGTACTTC. The variable domain in full, completed from reference TRBV2 and TRBJ2-7, reads EPEVTQTPSHQVTQMGQEVILRCVPISNHLYFYWYRQILGQKVEFLVSFYNNEISEKSEIFDDQFSVERPDGSNFTLKIRSTKLEDSAMYFCASSEGQGGNYEQYFGPGTRLTVT.

The chain is built from TRBV11-2 and TRBJ1-6; D remains ambiguous. The germline CDR1 and CDR2 sequences are SGHAT and FQNNGV. The CDR3 loop spans 16 amino acids. Trimming left V 0 bases short and J 0 bases short, with 6 bases between. The CDR3 region has the DNA TGTGCCAGCAGCTTAGAGGTAGACTCCTATAATTCACCCCTCCACTTT. Its protein is CASSLEVDSYNSPLHF.

This chain uses TRBV2 with TRBJ2-2, with 8 bases that match TRBD1. Germline lookup yields CDR1 SNHLY and CDR2 FYNNEI. The CDR3 has 15 amino acids. V gave up 5 bases and J gave up 3 bases; unmatched junction bases: 5. In DNA, the CDR3 is TGTGCCAGCAGTACAGGGGGAATGGACACCGGGGAGCTGTTTTTT. Amino acids: CASSTGGMDTGELFF.

The V and J genes are TRBV5-1 and TRBJ2-7, with 7 bases lining up with TRBD1. V lost 1 base and J lost 4; bases outside the gene matches: 2. The length of the CDR3 is 13 residues. Germline V gives CDR1 SGHRS, CDR2 YFSETQ. The CDR3 nucleotides read TGCGCCAGCAGCTTGACCAGGGGGTACGAGCAGTACTTC. It is translated as CASSLTRGYEQYF.

The chain couples TRBV11-2 to TRBJ2-1, with 10 nucleotides matching TRBD2. Germline trimming cut 6 bases from V and 4 bases from J; bases unmatched to any gene: 6. Germline CDR1 and CDR2: SGHAT and FQNNGV. This CDR3 comprises 15 residues. The CDR3 sequence is CASSLRLAGYNEQFF. CDR3 sequence (DNA): TGTGCCAGCAGTTTAAGACTAGCGGGTTACAATGAGCAGTTCTTC.

This clone was seen repeatedly, ten times or more. The chain carries TRBV25-1 and TRBJ1-6; the match to TRBD1 covers 7 bases. With 4 bases clipped from V and 5 bases from J, the junction kept 2 bases outside the gene matches. There are 14 residues in the CDR3. The V gene's germline CDR1 is MGHDK and CDR2 SYGVNS. The CDR3 bases are TGTGCCAGCAGTGGAGACAGGGATAATTCACCCCTCCACTTT. Translating it yields CASSGDRDNSPLHF.

V usage is TRBV5-6 and J usage is TRBJ1-5; D remains ambiguous. The CDR3 has 14 amino acids. V shed 0 bases and J shed 0 bases, with 4 bases lying between them. Germline V gene sequence: CDR1 SGHDT, CDR2 YYEEEE. The CDR3 nucleotides are TGTGCCAGCAGCTTGGGACATAGCAATCAGCCCCAGCATTTT. This gives the protein CASSLGHSNQPQHF. Full variable domain (remainder filled in from reference TRBV5-6 and TRBJ1-5): DAGVTQSPTHLIKTRGQQVTLRCSPKSGHDTVSWYQQALGQGPQFIFQYYEEEERQRGNFPDRFSGHQFPNYSSELNVNALLLGDSALYLCASSLGHSNQPQHFGDGTRLSIL.

This sequence joins TRBV6-6 and TRBJ1-5; D gene unclear. The CDR3 totals 12 residues. Germline V gives CDR1 MNHNY, CDR2 SVGAGI (reference sequence). Trimming stripped 8 bases from V and 5 bases from J, with 10 bases between. CDR3 protein: CASSLGDQPQHF. The CDR3 coding sequence is TGTGCCAGCTCTCTCGGGGATCAGCCCCAGCATTTT.

This clone was seen just once. The CDR3: CASSWGQDMVGEQYF. The DNA for the CDR3 is TGTGCCAGCAGTTGGGGTCAGGACATGGTGGGGGAGCAGTACTTC. The V call is TRBV7-2, the J call TRBJ2-7, with a tentative D call TRBD1 (5 bases). Per germline, CDR1 SGHTA and CDR2 FQGNSA. Between the trimmed V and J ends, which lost 6 bases and 7 bases, there was a span of 22 bases. This CDR3 region has 15 residues. Full variable domain (outside the CDR3, taken from reference TRBV7-2 and TRBJ2-7): GAGVSQSPSNKVTEKGKDVELRCDPISGHTALYWYRQSLGQGLEFLIYFQGNSAPDKSGLPSDRFSAERTGGSVSTLTIQRTQQEDSAVYLCASSWGQDMVGEQYFGPGTRLTVT.

For the CDR3, the DNA is TGTGCCAGCTCACCACCTAGCTCCTACGAGCAGTACTTC. Translating it yields CASSPPSSYEQYF. The chain links TRBV18 to TRBJ2-7; no reliable D call. V lost 0 bases to trimming and J lost 0 bases, with 3 bases between them. CDR1 is KGHSH, CDR2 LQKENI, per germline. This CDR3 contains 13 residues.

The chain employs TRBV19 and TRBJ1-5; 7 bases agree with TRBD1. This CDR3 spans 17 amino acids. Germline V gene lookup returns CDR1 LNHDA and CDR2 SQIVND (reference sequence). With 5 bases clipped from V and 3 bases from J, the junction kept 13 bases outside the gene matches. DNA of the CDR3: TGTGCCAGTAGTGGGGCAACAGGGGTCGGTCCCAATCAGCCCCAGCATTTT. This gives the protein CASSGATGVGPNQPQHF.

The V call is TRBV21-1, the J call TRBJ2-5; TRBD1 is taken as the D call from the table, unchecked against the DNA. TRBV21-1 is given as a pseudogene. This CDR3 region has 17 residues. This chain's CDR3 is CASSKLEDRARQETQYF. Written as DNA, the CDR3 is TGTGCCAGCAGCAAATTGGAGGACAGGGCGCGGCAAGAGACCCAGTACTTC.

V usage is TRBV9 and J usage is TRBJ1-4; a possible D gene is TRBD1 (6 bases). The germline gives CDR1 SGDLS, CDR2 YYNGEE. Deletions cut 2 bases from V and 4 bases from J, with 9 bases between. This CDR3 is built from 14 residues. The CDR3 loop reads CASSVGASNEKLFF. CDR3 DNA: TGTGCCAGCAGCGTGGGGGCAAGTAATGAAAAACTGTTTTTT. The full variable domain, in which reference TRBV9 and TRBJ1-4 provide the parts outside the CDR3, is DSGVTQTPKHLITATGQRVTLRCSPRSGDLSVYWYQQSLDQGLQFLIQYYNGEERAKGNILERFSAQQFPDLHSELNLSSLELGDSALYFCASSVGASNEKLFFGSGTQLSVL.

The chain recombines TRBV10-1 with TRBJ1-2, with a weak D call TRBD1 (5 bases). CDR3 length: 13 amino acids. The V end lost 2 bases, the J end lost 8 bases, and 12 bases lay between the germline ends. The germline V gene encodes CDR1 WNHNN and CDR2 SYGVQD (reference sequence). The CDR3 spells CASSETGGDGYTF. CDR3 sequence (DNA): TGCGCCAGCAGTGAGACCGGGGGAGACGGCTACACCTTC.

The rearrangement uses TRBV7-9 and TRBJ2-7, with 12 positions matching TRBD1. Trimming removed 5 bases from V and 7 bases from J; junction bases left unmatched: 9. This CDR3 has 15 residues. Germline V gene sequence: CDR1 SEHNR, CDR2 FQNEAQ (reference sequence). CDR3 sequence reads: CASSIGTGGRGEQYF. As DNA, the CDR3 is TGTGCCAGCAGCATCGGGACAGGGGGCCGCGGAGAGCAGTACTTC.

V and J are TRBV7-9 and TRBJ1-4; D uncertain. The CDR3 covers 14 residues. CDR1 is SEHNR and CDR2 is FQNEAQ in the germline V gene (reference sequence). V dropped 2 bases and J dropped 5 bases, with 9 bases sitting between them. The CDR3 DNA sequence: TGTGCCAGCAGCTTACTGACCGGGAATGAAAAACTGTTTTTT. The encoded protein is CASSLLTGNEKLFF.